This T cell receptor beta chain was found in a study of blood T cell repertoires in COVID-19. About the research overall: The origin of the acute and convalescent COVID-19 samples was the United States, Italy and Spain. Nucleic acid was either cDNA or gDNA, and it came from T cells, B-cell-depleted T cells, or PBMCs.

This CDR3 has 16 amino acids. CDR1 and CDR2 (germline): MNHNY, SVGAGI (reference sequence). Trimming stripped 0 bases from V and 6 bases from J, with 14 bases between. Original data processing: Amplifying reference gene primers gave estimates of nucleated cell counts. Profiling relied on immunoSEQ multiplex PCR, and the TCRdb table lists in-frame clones only, not all of them. D and trimming come from the DNA, and the V and J calls and clone size come from that table. The data hold approximately 210,000 clones, with about nine tenths observed a single time. The TCR originated in a man under 40 who had recovered from COVID-19. What was sequenced was peripheral blood. This rearrangement joins TRBV6-6 to TRBJ1-4; possibly TRBD1 for D (5 bases). CDR3 loop: CASSYSLSRGDEKLFF. CDR3 bases: TGTGCCAGCAGTTACTCCTTAAGTAGGGGTGATGAAAAACTGTTTTTT.